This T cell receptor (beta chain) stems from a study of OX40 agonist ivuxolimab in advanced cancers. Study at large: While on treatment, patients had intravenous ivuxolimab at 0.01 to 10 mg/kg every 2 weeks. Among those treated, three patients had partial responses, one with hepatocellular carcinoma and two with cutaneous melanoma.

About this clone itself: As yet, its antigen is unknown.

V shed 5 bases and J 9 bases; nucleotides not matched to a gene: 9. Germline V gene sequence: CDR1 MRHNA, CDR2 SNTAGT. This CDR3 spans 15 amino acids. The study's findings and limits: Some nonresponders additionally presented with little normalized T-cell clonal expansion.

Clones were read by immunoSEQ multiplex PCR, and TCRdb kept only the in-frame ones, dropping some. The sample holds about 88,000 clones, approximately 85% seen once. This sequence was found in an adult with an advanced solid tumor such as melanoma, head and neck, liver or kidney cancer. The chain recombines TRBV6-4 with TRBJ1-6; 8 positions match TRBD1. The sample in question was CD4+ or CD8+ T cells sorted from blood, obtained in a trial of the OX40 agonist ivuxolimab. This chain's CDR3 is CASSFRGRKSSPLHF. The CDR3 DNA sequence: TGTGCCAGCAGTTTCAGGGGGCGGAAAAGTTCACCCCTCCACTTT.